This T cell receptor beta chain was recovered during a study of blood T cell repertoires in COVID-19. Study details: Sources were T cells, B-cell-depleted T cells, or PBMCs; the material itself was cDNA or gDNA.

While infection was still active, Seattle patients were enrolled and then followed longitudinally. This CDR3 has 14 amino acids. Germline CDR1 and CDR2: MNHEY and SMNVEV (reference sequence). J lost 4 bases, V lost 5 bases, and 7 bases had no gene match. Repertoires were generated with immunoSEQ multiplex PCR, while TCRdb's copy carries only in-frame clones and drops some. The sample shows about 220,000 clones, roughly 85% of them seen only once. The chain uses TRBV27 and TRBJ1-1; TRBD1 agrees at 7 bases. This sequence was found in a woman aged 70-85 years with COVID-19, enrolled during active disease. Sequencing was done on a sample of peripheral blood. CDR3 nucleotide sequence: TGTGCCAGCAGTACAACGACAGGGTTCACTGAAGCTTTCTTT. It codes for CASSTTTGFTEAFF.